This T cell receptor beta chain appears in the sequencing data of a study of naive and memory T cell subsets (dated by TCRdb to the late 2010s). General notes on the study: The study applied an open-source, UMI-based TCR alpha and beta sequencing pipeline to sorted naive and memory peripheral blood T cell subsets. The functional CMV T cell responses agreed completely with IgG serology results. RNA was DNase-treated and reverse transcribed with TCR constant-region primers, mostly using SuperScript III. Study-level results and caveats: RNA-based TCR counts may be affected by expression changes linked to T cell activation and differentiation. The repertoire findings for the naive and memory subsets could not be validated against a ground truth because none was available. TCR abundance followed a power law with an exponent that was different for naive and memory subsets but consistent across the three individuals. Each clonotype was defined as a single alpha or beta chain sequence rather than as a paired alpha/beta receptor. After error correction, only a single occurrence was seen for over 95% of naive TCR sequences, so much steeper abundance distributions were produced than in memory subsets. In both CD4 and CD8 cells, a rise in Gini index and a fall in Shannon and inverse Simpson diversity were observed from naive through CM, EM and EMRA.

From the second PCR step onward, the TCR alpha chain libraries and the TCR beta chain libraries were amplified separately. To determine each donor's CMV status, fresh PBMCs were stimulated overnight with CMV viral lysate, and IFNgamma production from CD4+ T cells was then assessed. Miltenyi beads were used first to positively select CD4 T cells, and CD8 T cells were then positively selected from the CD4-negative fraction. After staining for CD3, CD4, CD8, CD45RA, CD27 and a live/dead dye, cells were sorted on a BD Aria II into four subsets based on CD45RA and CD27. Blood was obtained from a few healthy volunteers, and the blood from each volunteer was fractionated into CD4 and CD8 T cells and subsequently into four differentiation subsets. About 110 ml of peripheral blood was drawn per donor, and PBMC were isolated by Ficoll-Paque PLUS density-gradient centrifugation. After sorting, cells were lysed in RLT buffer, RNA was extracted using a Qiagen RNeasy kit, and the extracted RNA was stored at -80 degrees C.

V is clipped by 1 base and J by 4 bases, and the sequence between their germline boundaries is 10 bases long. Per the germline V gene (reference sequence), GTSNPN is the CDR1 and SVGIG is the CDR2. The CDR3 goes from the cysteine to the phenylalanine over 14 residues. Only the CDR3 region is kept as DNA, spanning 42 bases read in frame from base 1. The method was UMI-ligation and nested PCR. The beta constant-region primer was an equimolar mix of two oligonucleotides covering both TRBC1 and TRBC2. A single-stranded oligonucleotide carrying the SP2 primer and a 12-nucleotide UMI was ligated to the 3' end of the cDNA by T4 RNA ligase 1. The ligated cDNA went through four rounds of PCR with nested alpha and beta constant-region primers together with the SP2 primer. The ligation reaction was incubated at 16°C for about 18-24 hours. PCR2 was typically run as a SYBR Green qPCR and stopped at a predetermined threshold to prevent over-amplification. Every purification after the first one was done using Agencourt AMPure XP magnetic beads. Libraries were quantified by Qubit and checked on a TapeStation, with a main peak expected near 650 bp. The pooled libraries were sequenced on an Illumina MiSeq using v2 2x251 paired-end kits, which usually yielded roughly 0.85-2.3 million reads per sample. Each sample library was pooled at approximately 4 nM, and roughly 4.5-7% PhiX was included to improve cluster recognition. Turning to the authors' computational methods: FASTQ reads processed by Demultiplexor were assigned V and J genes by Decombinator through tag matching that tolerated a single base-pair mismatch. UMIs were used by Collapsinator to correct both sequencing errors and frequency errors arising from PCR heterogeneity. TCRs were translated and CDR3s were extracted from the conserved cysteine to the FGXG phenylalanine by CDR3Translator, with non-productive sequences being flagged. Gini, Shannon entropy and inverse Simpson indices were computed after subsampling the repertoires to the same number of UMI-defined TCRs. Within the linear range, a power law was fitted to clonotype abundance distributions using maximum likelihood. On one naive CD8 sample, the pipeline and MIGEC gave similar UMI counts, unique TCR numbers and clonal distributions. Repertoires were searched for about 7,000 CMV-associated CDR3 sequences compiled from VDJdb and a published dataset. Through fastp at Q25 and MiXCR, TCRdb rebuilt clones from the public reads, retaining in-frame beta chains. Entries are consolidated by CDR3 protein sequence, retaining the most common genes and DNA. The V and J calls and clone size are TCRdb's, not the authors'. The sample has about 85,000 distinct CDR3 sequences on record, under 15% of them singletons. The ten largest clones represent over 0.75% of the sample.

Of note for this clonotype: Its antigen target is currently unknown. No base quality values were provided; no much bigger clone lies one nucleotide off.

The clonotype was recovered from a human donor in good health. The material sequenced was central memory CD4+ T cells from blood. Interpreted using the paper, the cell subset or site label stands for: central memory, CD45RA- CD27+. In this chain, TRBV30 is recombined with TRBJ2-2, with a weak D call of TRBD1 (6 bases match). Read as DNA, the sequence is TGTGCCTGGAGTGGGGACACGGCCACCGGGGAGCTGTTTTTT. Translated, it reads CAWSGDTATGELFF.